The rows below give T cell receptor beta chains drawn from one sample of a study of cytomegalovirus exposure and HLA in healthy donors. Sequenced by immunoSEQ multiplex PCR; TCRdb stores in-frame clones only, minus some. The sample includes roughly 100,000 clones. The source material was PBMCs. The receptor source for this set is a middle-aged man in good health and CMV-seronegative. Each CDR3 is given with its conserved first and last residue. A D gene is named only where the DNA matches it firmly.

d_call j_call v_call cdr3_nt cdr3_aa
TRBD2 TRBJ2-5 TRBV5-8 TGTGCCAGCAGCTTGTGGAGCGGGGGATTACAAGAGACCCAGTACTTC CASSLWSGGLQETQYF
TRBD1 TRBJ1-2 TRBV6-5 TGTGCCAGCAGTTCGCCGGGACAGGGGGCGAGCGGCTACACCTTC CASSSPGQGASGYTF
TRBD1 TRBJ2-5 TRBV28 TGTGCCAGCGCACCGGGACAGGGTTTTCCCCAGTACTTC CASAPGQGFPQYF
- TRBJ2-2 TRBV5-6 TGTGCCAGCACCATCAGGCAGAAAAACACCGGGGAGCTGTTTTTT CASTIRQKNTGELFF
- TRBJ2-7 TRBV28 TGTGCCAGCAGCCTATTTCAGGGATCCTACGAGCAGTACTTC CASSLFQGSYEQYF
- TRBJ1-5 TRBV5-3 TGTGCCAGAAGCTTAGGACACGGGCCGGATAGCAATCAGCCCCAGCATTTT CARSLGHGPDSNQPQHF
TRBD2 TRBJ2-5 TRBV18 TGTGCCAGTCTCCCGACTAGCGGAGACCAAGAGACCCAGTACTTC CASLPTSGDQETQYF
TRBD2 TRBJ2-2 TRBV10-2 TGCGCCAGCAGAACGGGGGGGTCTTCAGCCGGGGAGCTGTTTTTT CASRTGGSSAGELFF
- TRBJ2-3 TRBV9 TGTGCCAGCAGCACTCAGGAGGACAGCCGGGATACGCAGTATTTT CASSTQEDSRDTQYF
TRBD2 TRBJ2-7 TRBV28 TGTGCCAGCTTGCGACTAGCGGGAGGAGCCGAGCAGTACTTC CASLRLAGGAEQYF
- TRBJ1-5 TRBV28 TGTGCCAGCAGTCGGGATCATAATCAGCCCCAGCATTTT CASSRDHNQPQHF
TRBD1 TRBJ2-5 TRBV7-6 TGTGCCAGCAGCCTCGGGACAGGGGAAAGTGAGACCCAGTACTTC CASSLGTGESETQYF
- TRBJ2-1 TRBV5-1 TGCGCCAGCAGCCGAGGACAGCCTAAGAATGAGCAGTTCTTC CASSRGQPKNEQFF
- TRBJ1-4 TRBV4-1 TGCGCCAGCAGCCAAGAAATCCTTGCAACTAATGAAAAACTGTTTTTT CASSQEILATNEKLFF
- TRBJ1-1 TRBV6-5 TGTGCCAGCAGTTACTGGCGGATGAACACTGAAGCTTTCTTT CASSYWRMNTEAFF
- TRBJ1-6 TRBV27 TGTGCCAGCAGTCCACGGGAGGGTATTTCACCCCTCCACTTT CASSPREGISPLHF
- TRBJ1-6 TRBV9 TGTGCCAGCAGCCCACCGACGGGGAATTCACCCCTCCACTTT CASSPPTGNSPLHF
TRBD2 TRBJ2-3 TRBV4-3 TGCGCCAGCAGCCAAAGGGTAGCGGGAGATACGCAGTATTTT CASSQRVAGDTQYF
- TRBJ1-1 TRBV6-1 TGTGCCAGTTACATGAACACTGAAGCTTTCTTT CASYMNTEAFF
- TRBJ1-2 TRBV4-3 TGCGCCAGCAGCCAAGACCCCTACCAGGGGAACAACTATGGCTACACCTTC CASSQDPYQGNNYGYTF
TRBD1 TRBJ1-2 TRBV7-2 TGTGCCAGCAGCTTAAGACAGGGGGACCCTACTAACTATGGCTACACCTTC CASSLRQGDPTNYGYTF
TRBD2 TRBJ2-7 TRBV6-5 TGTGCCAGCAGTTTTACTAGCGCGGGGTCTTACGAGCAGTACTTC CASSFTSAGSYEQYF
TRBD2 TRBJ2-3 TRBV18 TGTGCCAGCTCACCACTTGGTAGCGGGGGACGTTCGGATACGCAGTATTTT CASSPLGSGGRSDTQYF
- TRBJ2-3 TRBV11-3 TGTGCCAGCAGCTTAAATGGGAACCGGGGGGATACGCAGTATTTT CASSLNGNRGDTQYF
- TRBJ1-2 TRBV5-1 TGCGCCAGCAGCCCCCAACCGGGGGGGCGTCACTACACCTTC CASSPQPGGRHYTF
TRBD1 TRBJ2-7 TRBV7-2 TGTGCCAGCAGCTGGACCGGGACAGGGAGTGGGGGCCGTCCCTACGAGCAGTACTTC CASSWTGTGSGGRPYEQYF
- TRBJ1-1 TRBV19 TGTGCCAGTAGTGTCGGAGGCACCTTGAACACTGAAGCTTTCTTT CASSVGGTLNTEAFF
- TRBJ1-4 TRBV5-6 TGTGCCAGCAGCTTCCGGGGACTCGGTGAAAAACTGTTTTTT CASSFRGLGEKLFF
- TRBJ1-1 TRBV7-8 TGTGCCAGCAGCTTATCAGAGGTGATGAACACTGAAGCTTTCTTT CASSLSEVMNTEAFF
- TRBJ2-7 TRBV10-3 TGTGCCATCAGACAACAGGGTCGGAACTCCTACGAGCAGTACTTC CAIRQQGRNSYEQYF
- TRBJ2-7 TRBV29-1 TGCAGCGTTGGCCAGGGCATCCACGAGCAGTACTTC CSVGQGIHEQYF
- TRBJ2-1 TRBV18 TGTGCCAGCTCACCACCGAACGGACTGCAGTACAATGAGCAGTTCTTC CASSPPNGLQYNEQFF
TRBD1 TRBJ2-7 TRBV10-3 TGTGCCATCAGTGAGATAACAGGGGTGAGGTACGAGCAGTACTTC CAISEITGVRYEQYF
- TRBJ1-1 TRBV6-1 TGTGCCAGCAGTAACAGCCATGAAGCTTTCTTT CASSNSHEAFF
TRBD2 TRBJ2-5 TRBV6-1 TGTGCCAGCAGTCTAGCGGGCGGGGAAGAGACCCAGTACTTC CASSLAGGEETQYF
TRBD1 TRBJ2-1 TRBV11-2 TGTGCCAGCAGCCCCGGGACAGGGTCCTACAATGAGCAGTTCTTC CASSPGTGSYNEQFF
TRBD1 TRBJ2-2 TRBV29-1 TGCAGCGTTGTGGGCCCCCGGACAGGGTCGAACACCGGGGAGCTGTTTTTT CSVVGPRTGSNTGELFF
- TRBJ1-1 TRBV4-1 TGCGCCAGCAGCCAAGACAGGGACACTGAAGCTTTCTTT CASSQDRDTEAFF
TRBD1 TRBJ2-7 TRBV4-2 TGTGCCAGCAGCCAAGGGTTTGACAGGGGGCGAGGCGGGGTCCCGAACGAGCAGTACTTC CASSQGFDRGRGGVPNEQYF
TRBD1 TRBJ2-7 TRBV7-9 TGTGCCAGCAGCTCAGGACAGGGCCCCTACGAGCAGTACTTC CASSSGQGPYEQYF
TRBD1 TRBJ1-5 TRBV5-1 TGCGCCAGCAGCTTGGGGGGTGACAGGGGACCTAGCAATCAGCCCCAGCATTTT CASSLGGDRGPSNQPQHF
TRBD2 TRBJ2-5 TRBV29-1 TGCAGCGTTGAACACGGAGCGGGGATAGGAGAGACCCAGTACTTC CSVEHGAGIGETQYF
TRBD2 TRBJ2-5 TRBV7-7 TGTGCCAGCAGCATCGGGACTAACCAAGAGACCCAGTACTTC CASSIGTNQETQYF
TRBD2 TRBJ2-2 TRBV7-7 TGTGCCAGCAGCTTACTGGCTAGCGGGGGGTCGAACACCGGGGAGCTGTTTTTT CASSLLASGGSNTGELFF
TRBD1 TRBJ1-3 TRBV7-9 TGTGCCAGCAGCGCCCGACAGGGAGCGGGAAACACCATATATTTT CASSARQGAGNTIYF
TRBD2 TRBJ2-3 TRBV19 TGTGCCAGTAGAAAGCGGGGAGATATTGGGCCAGATACGCAGTATTTT CASRKRGDIGPDTQYF
- TRBJ2-7 TRBV9 TGTGCCAGCAGCGAGGATGGGGCCTCAAGCGAGCAGTACTTC CASSEDGASSEQYF
TRBD1 TRBJ2-7 TRBV6-5 TGTGCCAGCAGGCGTCAGGGGGCCCACGAGCAGTACTTC CASRRQGAHEQYF
- TRBJ2-3 TRBV7-9 TGTGCCAGCAGCCCTAGGTCGGGGGATACGCAGTATTTT CASSPRSGDTQYF
TRBD2 TRBJ2-3 TRBV9 TGTGCCAGCAGCGTAGAATCTCTAGCGGGGGGACCTAGAGGTACGCAGTATTTT CASSVESLAGGPRGTQYF
- TRBJ1-5 TRBV6-1 TGTGCCAGCAGTGACAGAAGCAATCAGCCCCAGCATTTT CASSDRSNQPQHF
- TRBJ2-3 TRBV30 TGTGCCTGGAACAAGAGGGAGCAAGATACGCAGTATTTT CAWNKREQDTQYF
TRBD1 TRBJ2-7 TRBV6-5 TGTGCCAGCAGTTACTCGACAGGGGGATCCTACGAGCAGTACTTC CASSYSTGGSYEQYF
- TRBJ2-7 TRBV6-1 TGTGCCAGCGGGGGCCTGCACCGCTCCTACGAGCAGTACTTC CASGGLHRSYEQYF